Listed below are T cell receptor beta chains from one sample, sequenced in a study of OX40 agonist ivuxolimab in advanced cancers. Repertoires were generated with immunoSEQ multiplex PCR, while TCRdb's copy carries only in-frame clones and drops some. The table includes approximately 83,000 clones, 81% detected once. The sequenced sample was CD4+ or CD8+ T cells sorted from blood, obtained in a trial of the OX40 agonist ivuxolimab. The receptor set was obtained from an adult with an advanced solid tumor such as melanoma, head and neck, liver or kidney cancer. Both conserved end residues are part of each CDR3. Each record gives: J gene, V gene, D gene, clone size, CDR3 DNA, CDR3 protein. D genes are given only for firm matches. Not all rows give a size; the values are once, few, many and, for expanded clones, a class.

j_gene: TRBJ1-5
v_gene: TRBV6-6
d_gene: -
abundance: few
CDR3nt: TGTGCCAGCAGTAATAGGGACCAACTCCAGCATTTT
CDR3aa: CASSNRDQLQHF

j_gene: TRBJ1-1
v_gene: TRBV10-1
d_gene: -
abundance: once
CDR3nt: TGCGCCAGCAGTGAGTCGAATACGGGGAACACTGAAGCTTTCTTT
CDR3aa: CASSESNTGNTEAFF

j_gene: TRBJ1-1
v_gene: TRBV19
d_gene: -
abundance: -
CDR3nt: TGTGCCAGTAGCGCCGGAGCAGGGAAGAACACTGAAGCTTTCTTT
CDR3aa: CASSAGAGKNTEAFF

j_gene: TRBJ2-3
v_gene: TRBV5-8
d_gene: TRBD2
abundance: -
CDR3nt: TGTGCCAGCAGCCGGGGGACGGGAGGGGACACAGATACGCAGTATTTT
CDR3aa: CASSRGTGGDTDTQYF

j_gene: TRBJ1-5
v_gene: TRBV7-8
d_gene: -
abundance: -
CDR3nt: TGTGCCAGCAGCTTAGAGGGTTATAGCAATCAGCCCCAGCATTTT
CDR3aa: CASSLEGYSNQPQHF

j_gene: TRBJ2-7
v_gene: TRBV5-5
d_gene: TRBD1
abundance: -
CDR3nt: TGTGCCAGCAGCTGGACAGGGGGTAGCTCCTACGAGCAGTACTTC
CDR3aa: CASSWTGGSSYEQYF

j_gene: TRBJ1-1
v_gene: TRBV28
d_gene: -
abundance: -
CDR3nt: TGTGCCAGCAGCTGGGGTAGTCCGACTGAAGCTTTCTTT
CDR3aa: CASSWGSPTEAFF

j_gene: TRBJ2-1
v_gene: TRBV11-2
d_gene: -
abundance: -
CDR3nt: TGTGCCAGCAGCTTACATCAAGACAATGAGCAGTTCTTC
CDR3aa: CASSLHQDNEQFF

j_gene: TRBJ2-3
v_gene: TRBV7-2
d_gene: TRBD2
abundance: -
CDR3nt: TGTGCCAGCAGCCACAACCGCCTAGCGGGAACGGATACGCAGTATTTT
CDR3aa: CASSHNRLAGTDTQYF

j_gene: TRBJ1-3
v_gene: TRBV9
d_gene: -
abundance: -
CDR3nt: TGTGCCAGCACCCCTGACAGGTCTGGAAACACCATATATTTT
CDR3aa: CASTPDRSGNTIYF

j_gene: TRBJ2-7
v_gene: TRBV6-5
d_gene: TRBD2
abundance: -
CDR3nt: TGTGCCAGCAGTAAACTAGCGGGAGGCTACGAGCAGTACTTC
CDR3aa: CASSKLAGGYEQYF

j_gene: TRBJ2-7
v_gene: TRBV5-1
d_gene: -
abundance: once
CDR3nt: TGCGCCAGCAGCTTGATTGCAGGGGAGGACGACGAGCAGTACTTC
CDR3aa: CASSLIAGEDDEQYF

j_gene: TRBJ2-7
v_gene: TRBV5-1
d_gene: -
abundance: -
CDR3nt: TGCGCCAGCAGCTTGGGGGGCAGGGCCTACGAGCAGTACTTC
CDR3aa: CASSLGGRAYEQYF

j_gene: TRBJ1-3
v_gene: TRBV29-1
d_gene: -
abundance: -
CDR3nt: TGCAGCGTCGCCAAAGGGACTGGAAACACCATATATTTT
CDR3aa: CSVAKGTGNTIYF

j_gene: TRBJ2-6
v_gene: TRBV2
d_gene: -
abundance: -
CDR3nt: TGTGCCAGCAGGGACTACTATTCCTCTGGGGCCAACGTCCTGACTTTC
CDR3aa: CASRDYYSSGANVLTF